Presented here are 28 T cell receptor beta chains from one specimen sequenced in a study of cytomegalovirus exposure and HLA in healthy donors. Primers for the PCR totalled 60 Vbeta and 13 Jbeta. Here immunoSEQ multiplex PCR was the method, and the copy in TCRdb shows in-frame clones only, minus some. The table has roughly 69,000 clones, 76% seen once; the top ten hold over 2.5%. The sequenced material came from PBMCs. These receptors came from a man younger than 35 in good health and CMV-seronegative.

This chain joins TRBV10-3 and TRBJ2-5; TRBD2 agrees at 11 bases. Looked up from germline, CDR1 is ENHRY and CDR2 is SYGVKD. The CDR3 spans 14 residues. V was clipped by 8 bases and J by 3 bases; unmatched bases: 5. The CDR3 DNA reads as TGTGCCATCGCCAAGACTAGCGGGGAAGAGACCCAGTACTTC. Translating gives CAIAKTSGEETQYF.

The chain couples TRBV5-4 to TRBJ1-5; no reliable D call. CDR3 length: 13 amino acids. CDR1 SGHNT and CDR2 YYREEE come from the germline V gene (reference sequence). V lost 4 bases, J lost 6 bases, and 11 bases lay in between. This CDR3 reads CASSLGGSQPQHF. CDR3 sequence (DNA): TGTGCCAGCAGCCTGGGCGGGAGTCAGCCCCAGCATTTT.

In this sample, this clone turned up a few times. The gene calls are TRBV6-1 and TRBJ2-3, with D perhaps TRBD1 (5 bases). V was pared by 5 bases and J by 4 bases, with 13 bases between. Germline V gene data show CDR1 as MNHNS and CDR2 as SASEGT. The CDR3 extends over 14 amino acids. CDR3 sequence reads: CASSRRQWADTQYF. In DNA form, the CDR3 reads TGTGCCAGCAGTAGAAGACAGTGGGCAGATACGCAGTATTTT.

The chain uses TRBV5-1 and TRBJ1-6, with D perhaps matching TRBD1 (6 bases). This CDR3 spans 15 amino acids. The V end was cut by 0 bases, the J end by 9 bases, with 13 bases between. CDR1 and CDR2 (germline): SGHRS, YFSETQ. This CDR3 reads CASSLDAGGRSPLHF. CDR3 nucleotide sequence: TGCGCCAGCAGCTTGGATGCGGGGGGCCGTTCACCCCTCCACTTT.

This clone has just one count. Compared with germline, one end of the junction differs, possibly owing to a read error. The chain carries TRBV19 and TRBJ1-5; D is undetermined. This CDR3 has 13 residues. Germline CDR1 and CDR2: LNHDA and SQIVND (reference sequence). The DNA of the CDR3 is TGTGCCAGTTGTATGGTGGTGGCTCAGCCCCAGCATTTT. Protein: CASCMVVAQPQHF. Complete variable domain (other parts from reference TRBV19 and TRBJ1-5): DGGITQSPKYLFRKEGQNVTLSCEQNLNHDAMYWYRQDPGQGLRLIYYSQIVNDFQKGDIAEGYSVSREKKESFPLTVTSAQKNPTAFYLCASCMVVAQPQHFGDGTRLSIL.

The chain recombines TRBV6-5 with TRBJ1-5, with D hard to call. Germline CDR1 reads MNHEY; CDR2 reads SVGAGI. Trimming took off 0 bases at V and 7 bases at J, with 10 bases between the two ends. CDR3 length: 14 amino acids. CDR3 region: CASSYSTGVQPQHF. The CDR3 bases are TGTGCCAGCAGTTACTCGACCGGGGTGCAGCCCCAGCATTTT.

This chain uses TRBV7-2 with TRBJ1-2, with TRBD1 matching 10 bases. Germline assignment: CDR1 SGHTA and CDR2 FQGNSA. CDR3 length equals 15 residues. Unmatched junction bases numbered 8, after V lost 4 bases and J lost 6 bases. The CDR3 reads CASSSDGTGVHGYTF. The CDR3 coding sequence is TGTGCCAGCAGCTCAGACGGGACAGGGGTCCATGGCTACACCTTC.

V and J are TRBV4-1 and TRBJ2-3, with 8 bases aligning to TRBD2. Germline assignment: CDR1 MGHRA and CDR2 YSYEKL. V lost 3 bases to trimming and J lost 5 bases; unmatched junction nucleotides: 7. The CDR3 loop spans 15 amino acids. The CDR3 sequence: CASSHIGGGLDTQYF. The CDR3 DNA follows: TGCGCCAGCAGCCATATTGGCGGGGGGTTAGATACGCAGTATTTT.

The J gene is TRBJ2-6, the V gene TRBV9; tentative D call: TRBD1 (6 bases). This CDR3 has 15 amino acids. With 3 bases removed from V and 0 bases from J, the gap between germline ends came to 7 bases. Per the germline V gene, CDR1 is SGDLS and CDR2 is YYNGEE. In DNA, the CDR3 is TGTGCCAGCAGCGGACAGGTCTCTGGGGCCAACGTCCTGACTTTC. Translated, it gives CASSGQVSGANVLTF.

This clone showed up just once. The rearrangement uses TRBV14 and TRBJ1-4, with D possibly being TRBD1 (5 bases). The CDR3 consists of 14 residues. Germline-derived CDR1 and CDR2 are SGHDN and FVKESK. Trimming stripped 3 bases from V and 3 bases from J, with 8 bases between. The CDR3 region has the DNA TGTGCCAGCAGCCATTGGGGGGCTAATGAAAAACTGTTTTTT. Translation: CASSHWGANEKLFF.

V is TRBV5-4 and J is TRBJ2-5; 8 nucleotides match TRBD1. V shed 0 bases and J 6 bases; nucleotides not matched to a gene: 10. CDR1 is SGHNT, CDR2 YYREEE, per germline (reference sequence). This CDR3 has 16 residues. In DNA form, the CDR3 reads TGTGCCAGCAGCTTGGATCTTGGTGGACAGGGAAAGACCCAGTACTTC. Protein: CASSLDLGGQGKTQYF.

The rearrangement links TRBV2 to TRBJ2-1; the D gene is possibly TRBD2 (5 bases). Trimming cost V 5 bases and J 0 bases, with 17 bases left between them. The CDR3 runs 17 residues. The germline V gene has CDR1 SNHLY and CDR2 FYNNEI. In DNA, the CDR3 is TGTGCCAGCAGTCATTACGGAGGTCTTCTCTCCTACAATGAGCAGTTCTTC. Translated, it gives CASSHYGGLLSYNEQFF. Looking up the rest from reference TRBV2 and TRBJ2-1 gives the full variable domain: EPEVTQTPSHQVTQMGQEVILRCVPISNHLYFYWYRQILGQKVEFLVSFYNNEISEKSEIFDDQFSVERPDGSNFTLKIRSTKLEDSAMYFCASSHYGGLLSYNEQFFGPGTRLTVL.

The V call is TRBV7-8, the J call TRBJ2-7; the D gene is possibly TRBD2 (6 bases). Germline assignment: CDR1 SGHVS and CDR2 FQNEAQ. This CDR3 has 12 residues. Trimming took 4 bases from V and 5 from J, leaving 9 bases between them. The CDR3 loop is CASSYREHEQYV. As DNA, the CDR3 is TGTGCCAGCAGCTACCGGGAGCACGAGCAGTACGTC.

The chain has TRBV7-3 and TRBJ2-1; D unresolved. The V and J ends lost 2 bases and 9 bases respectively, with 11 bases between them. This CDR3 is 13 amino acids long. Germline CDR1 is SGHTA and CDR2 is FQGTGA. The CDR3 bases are TGTGCCAGCAGCTTACCCGTAAACGGTGAGCAGTTCTTC. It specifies CASSLPVNGEQFF. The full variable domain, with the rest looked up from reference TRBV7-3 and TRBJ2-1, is GAGVSQTPSNKVTEKGKYVELRCDPISGHTALYWYRQSLGQGPEFLIYFQGTGAADDSGLPNDRFFAVRPEGSVSTLKIQRTERGDSAVYLCASSLPVNGEQFFGPGTRLTVL.

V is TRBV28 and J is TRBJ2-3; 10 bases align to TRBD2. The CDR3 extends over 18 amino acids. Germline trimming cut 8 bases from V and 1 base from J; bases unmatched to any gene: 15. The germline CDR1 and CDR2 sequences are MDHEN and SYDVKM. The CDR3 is CASPPRASGGARTDTQYF. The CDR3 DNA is TGTGCCAGCCCACCGAGGGCTAGCGGGGGCGCCCGCACAGATACGCAGTATTTT.

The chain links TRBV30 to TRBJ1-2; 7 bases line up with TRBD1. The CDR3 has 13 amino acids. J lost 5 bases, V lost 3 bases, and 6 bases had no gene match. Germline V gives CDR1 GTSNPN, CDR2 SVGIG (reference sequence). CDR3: CAWRLDREYGYTF. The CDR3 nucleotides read TGTGCCTGGAGGCTCGACAGGGAGTATGGCTACACCTTC.

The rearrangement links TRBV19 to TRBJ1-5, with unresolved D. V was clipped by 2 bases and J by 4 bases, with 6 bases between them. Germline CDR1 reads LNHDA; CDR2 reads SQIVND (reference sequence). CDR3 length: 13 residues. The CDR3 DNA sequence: TGTGCCAGTAGTATATCGGGAAATCAGCCCCAGCATTTT. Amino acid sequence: CASSISGNQPQHF.

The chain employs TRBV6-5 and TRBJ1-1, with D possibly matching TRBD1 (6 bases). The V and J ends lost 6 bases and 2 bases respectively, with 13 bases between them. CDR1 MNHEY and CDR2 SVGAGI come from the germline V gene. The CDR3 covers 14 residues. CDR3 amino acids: CASRGGGYNTEAFF. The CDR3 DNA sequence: TGTGCCAGCAGGGGAGGGGGTTATAACACTGAAGCTTTCTTT.

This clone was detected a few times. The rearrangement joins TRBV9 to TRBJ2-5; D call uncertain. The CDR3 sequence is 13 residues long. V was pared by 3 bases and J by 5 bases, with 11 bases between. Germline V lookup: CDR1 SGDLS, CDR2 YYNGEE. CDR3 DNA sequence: TGTGCCAGCAGCGCCCACCCCCGGGAGACCCAGTACTTC. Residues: CASSAHPRETQYF.

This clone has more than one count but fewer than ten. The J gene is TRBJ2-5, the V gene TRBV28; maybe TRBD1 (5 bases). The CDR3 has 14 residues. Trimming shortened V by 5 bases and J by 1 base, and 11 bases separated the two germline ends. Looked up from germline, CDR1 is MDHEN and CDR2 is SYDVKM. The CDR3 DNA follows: TGTGCCAGCAGTAAACAGGCCCCCCAAGAGACCCAGTACTTC. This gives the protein CASSKQAPQETQYF.

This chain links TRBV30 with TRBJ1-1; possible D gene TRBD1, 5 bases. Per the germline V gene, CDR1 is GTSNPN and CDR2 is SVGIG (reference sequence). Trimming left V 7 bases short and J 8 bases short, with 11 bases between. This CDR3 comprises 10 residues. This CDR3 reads CASIGQEAFF. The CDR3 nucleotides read TGTGCCTCTATCGGACAAGAAGCTTTCTTT. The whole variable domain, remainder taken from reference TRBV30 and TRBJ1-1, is SQTIHQWPATLVQPVGSPLSLECTVEGTSNPNLYWYRQAAGRGLQLLFYSVGIGQISSEVPQNLSASRPQDRQFILSSKKLLLSDSGFYLCASIGQEAFFGQGTRLTVV.

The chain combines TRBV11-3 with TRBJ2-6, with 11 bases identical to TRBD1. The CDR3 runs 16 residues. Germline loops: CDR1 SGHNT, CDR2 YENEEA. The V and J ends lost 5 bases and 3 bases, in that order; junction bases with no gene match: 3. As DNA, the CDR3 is TGTGCCAGCAGCCCGGGACAGGGGGATGGGGCCAACGTCCTGACTTTC. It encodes CASSPGQGDGANVLTF.

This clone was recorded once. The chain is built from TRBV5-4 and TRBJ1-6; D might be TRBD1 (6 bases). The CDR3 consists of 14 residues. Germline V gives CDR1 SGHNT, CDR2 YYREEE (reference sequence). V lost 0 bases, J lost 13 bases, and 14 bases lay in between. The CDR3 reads CASSLESGDVPLHF. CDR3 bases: TGTGCCAGCAGCTTGGAGTCAGGGGATGTGCCCCTCCACTTT.

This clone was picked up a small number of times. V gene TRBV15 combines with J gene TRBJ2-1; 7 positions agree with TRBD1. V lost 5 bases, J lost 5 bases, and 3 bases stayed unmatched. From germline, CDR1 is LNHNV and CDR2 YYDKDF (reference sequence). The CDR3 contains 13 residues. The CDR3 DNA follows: TGTGCCACCAGCGGGGGACAGCACAATGAGCAGTTCTTC. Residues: CATSGGQHNEQFF.

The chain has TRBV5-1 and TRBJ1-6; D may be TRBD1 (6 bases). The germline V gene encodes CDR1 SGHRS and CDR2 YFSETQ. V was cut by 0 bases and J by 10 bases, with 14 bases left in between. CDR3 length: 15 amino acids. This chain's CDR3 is CASSLDLGADSPLHF. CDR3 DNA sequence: TGCGCCAGCAGCTTGGACCTGGGGGCTGACTCACCCCTCCACTTT.

In DNA, the CDR3 is TGTGCCAGCAGTCTAGGGGCAGTAGGCTATGGCTACACCTTC. Protein: CASSLGAVGYGYTF. The chain carries TRBV28 and TRBJ1-2; maybe TRBD1 (5 bases). The germline gives CDR1 MDHEN, CDR2 SYDVKM. The germline V and J ends were trimmed by 5 bases and 4 bases, with 14 bases remaining between them. The CDR3 is 14 residues long.

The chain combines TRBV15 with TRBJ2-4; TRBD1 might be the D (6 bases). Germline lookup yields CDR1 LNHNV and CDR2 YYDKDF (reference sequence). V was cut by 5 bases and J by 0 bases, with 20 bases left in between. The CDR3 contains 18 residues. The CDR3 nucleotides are TGTGCCACCAGCCCATCCACACTTGGGGGCATAGCCAAAAACATTCAGTACTTC. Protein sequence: CATSPSTLGGIAKNIQYF.

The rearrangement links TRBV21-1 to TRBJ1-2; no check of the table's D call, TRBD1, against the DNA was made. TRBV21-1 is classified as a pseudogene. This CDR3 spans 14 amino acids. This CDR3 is CASSKAQGSYGYTF. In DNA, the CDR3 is TGTGCCAGCAGCAAAGCCCAGGGAAGCTATGGCTACACCTTC.